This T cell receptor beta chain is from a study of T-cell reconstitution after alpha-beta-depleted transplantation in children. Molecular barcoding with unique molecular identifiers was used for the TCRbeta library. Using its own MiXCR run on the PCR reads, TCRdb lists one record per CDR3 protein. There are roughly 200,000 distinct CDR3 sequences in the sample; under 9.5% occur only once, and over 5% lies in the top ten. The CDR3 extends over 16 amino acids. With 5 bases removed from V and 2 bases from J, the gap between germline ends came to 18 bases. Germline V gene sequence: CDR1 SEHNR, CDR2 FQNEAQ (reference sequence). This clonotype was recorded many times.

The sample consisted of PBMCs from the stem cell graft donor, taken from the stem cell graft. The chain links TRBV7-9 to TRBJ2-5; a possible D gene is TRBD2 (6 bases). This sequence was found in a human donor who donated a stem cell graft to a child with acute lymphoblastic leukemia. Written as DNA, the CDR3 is TGTGCCAGCAGCCGACCCCGGGAGACTATACAAGAGACCCAGTACTTC. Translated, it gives CASSRPRETIQETQYF.